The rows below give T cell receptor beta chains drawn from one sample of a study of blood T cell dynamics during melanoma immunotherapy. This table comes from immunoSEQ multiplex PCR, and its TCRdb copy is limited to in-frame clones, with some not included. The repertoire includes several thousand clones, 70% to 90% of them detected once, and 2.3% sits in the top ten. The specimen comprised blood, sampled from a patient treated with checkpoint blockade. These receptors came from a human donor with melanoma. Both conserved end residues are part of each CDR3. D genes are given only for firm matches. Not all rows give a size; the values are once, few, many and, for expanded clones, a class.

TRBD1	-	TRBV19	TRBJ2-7	CASRVTGTGSYEQYF	TGTGCCAGTAGGGTAACCGGGACAGGGAGCTACGAGCAGTACTTC
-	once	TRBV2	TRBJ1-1	CASSGEAGTAFEAFF	TGTGCCAGCAGTGGCGAAGCGGGGACGGCATTTGAAGCTTTCTTT
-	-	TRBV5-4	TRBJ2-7	CASSFGSSYEQYF	TGTGCCAGCAGCTTCGGGAGCTCCTACGAGCAGTACTTC
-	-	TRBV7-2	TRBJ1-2	CASNLGHTNGNGYTF	TGTGCCAGCAATCTTGGACATACGAACGGCAATGGCTACACCTTC
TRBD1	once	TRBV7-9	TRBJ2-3	CASSFAPGQIFQGTQYF	TGTGCCAGCAGCTTCGCCCCGGGACAGATATTTCAGGGTACGCAGTATTTT
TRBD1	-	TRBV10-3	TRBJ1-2	CAISESTGVSHYGYTF	TGTGCCATCAGTGAGTCTACAGGGGTCTCCCACTATGGCTACACCTTC
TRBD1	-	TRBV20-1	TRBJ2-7	CSAPGTVEQYF	TGCAGTGCGCCCGGGACAGTCGAGCAGTACTTC
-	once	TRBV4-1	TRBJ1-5	CASSQARVSNQPQHF	TGCGCCAGCAGCCAAGCCAGGGTAAGCAATCAGCCCCAGCATTTT
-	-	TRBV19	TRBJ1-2	CASSSGQQIYGYTF	TGTGCCAGTAGTAGTGGACAGCAAATCTATGGCTACACCTTC
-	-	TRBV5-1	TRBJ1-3	CASSLTGQGNTIYF	TGCGCCAGCAGCCTCACAGGGCAAGGAAACACCATATATTTT
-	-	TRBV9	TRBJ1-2	CASSPPSTSYGYTF	TGTGCCAGCAGCCCACCGTCCACTAGCTATGGCTACACCTTC